The clone carrying this TCR beta chain has at least ten counts. Its antigen is unidentified. V lost 6 bases to trimming and J lost 6 bases, with 14 bases between them. CDR3 size: 13 residues. Germline V CDR1 and CDR2: MNHNS, SASEGT. The entry originates in a study of response to subunit inactivated influenza vaccine. The study, taken as a whole, reports: Authors proposed each seasonal influenza vaccination draws in few new T cells.

TCRdb used MiXCR to reprocess the RT-PCR reads, holding one entry per CDR3 protein. This table has 600,000 to 700,000 distinct CDR3 sequences, 12% to 15% appearing once. The receptor was isolated from a man between 50 and 59 years old who received an inactivated influenza vaccine. The specimen comprised PBMCs from blood, sampled roughly 2 weeks before vaccination. The J gene is TRBJ1-2, the V gene TRBV6-1; tentative D call: TRBD1 (5 bases). CDR3: CASSLGRVHGYTF. In DNA, the CDR3 is TGTGCCAGCAGCCTGGGACGGGTACATGGCTACACCTTC.